This passage covers 9 T cell receptor beta chains from one sample sequenced in a study of cytomegalovirus exposure and HLA in healthy donors. 13 Jbeta primers and 60 Vbeta primers were used for the PCR. Profiling relied on immunoSEQ multiplex PCR, and the TCRdb table lists in-frame clones only, not all of them. The sample has more than 200,000 clones; roughly 83% are singletons. The sequenced sample consisted of PBMCs. The source is a girl aged 10-17 years in good health and CMV-seronegative.

This clone was detected a few times. V is TRBV6-1 and J is TRBJ2-1; 10 bases line up with TRBD1. In germline, CDR1 is MNHNS, CDR2 SASEGT. J was trimmed by 4 bases and V by 4 bases; bases with no gene match: 10. The CDR3 loop spans 17 amino acids. CDR3 sequence (DNA): TGTGCCAGCAGTGTTCAGGGAATGGGACAGGGGTACAATGAGCAGTTCTTC. Protein sequence: CASSVQGMGQGYNEQFF.

This chain links TRBV11-2 with TRBJ1-1; D is unresolved. The CDR3 runs to 14 residues. Germline V gene sequence: CDR1 SGHAT, CDR2 FQNNGV. Between the trimmed V and J ends, which lost 3 bases and 1 base, there was a span of 9 bases. CDR3 DNA sequence: TGTGCCAGCAGCTTCCGAGCCACGAACACTGAAGCTTTCTTT. Amino acids: CASSFRATNTEAFF. Full variable domain (remainder filled in from reference TRBV11-2 and TRBJ1-1): EAGVAQSPRYKIIEKRQSVAFWCNPISGHATLYWYQQILGQGPKLLIQFQNNGVVDDSQLPKDRFSAERLKGVDSTLKIQPAKLEDSAVYLCASSFRATNTEAFFGQGTRLTVV.

The chain joins TRBV7-2 to TRBJ2-1, with a tentative D call TRBD2 (7 bases). V gave up 5 bases and J gave up 0 bases, with 11 bases separating them. The V gene's germline CDR1 is SGHTA and CDR2 FQGNSA. The CDR3 has 15 amino acids. The CDR3 spells CASSRGADSYNEQFF. The CDR3 DNA reads as TGTGCCAGCAGCCGGGGGGCAGACTCCTACAATGAGCAGTTCTTC.

The chain couples TRBV18 to TRBJ2-7; D is unresolved. The V gene lost 6 bases and the J gene lost 2 bases, with 8 bases spanning the gap. Per germline, CDR1 KGHSH and CDR2 LQKENI. This CDR3 has 12 residues. CDR3 in DNA: TGTGCCAGCTCCTTTGACACCTACGAGCAGTACTTC. It encodes CASSFDTYEQYF.

This clone showed up just once. The chain combines TRBV6-4 with TRBJ1-3, with a possible D match to TRBD1 (6 bases). Looked up from germline, CDR1 is MRHNA and CDR2 is SNTAGT. V dropped 4 bases and J dropped 0 bases, with 16 bases sitting between them. The CDR3 is made up of 17 amino acids. The chain's CDR3 is CASSGTFEGDSGNTIYF. CDR3 sequence (DNA): TGTGCCAGCAGTGGGACTTTTGAGGGGGACTCTGGAAACACCATATATTTT.

J is TRBJ2-7 and V is TRBV11-3; perhaps TRBD1 as D (6 bases). Germline V CDR1 and CDR2: SGHNT, YENEEA. The CDR3 has 15 residues. Trimming shortened V by 1 base and J by 2 bases, and 12 bases separated the two germline ends. In DNA form, the CDR3 reads TGTGCCAGCAGCTTAGGATCCGGGACAACCTACGAGCAGTACTTC. Its protein is CASSLGSGTTYEQYF. Full variable domain (rest looked up from reference TRBV11-3 and TRBJ2-7): EAGVVQSPRYKIIEKKQPVAFWCNPISGHNTLYWYLQNLGQGPELLIRYENEEAVDDSQLPKDRFSAERLKGVDSTLKIQPAELGDSAVYLCASSLGSGTTYEQYFGPGTRLTVT.

The chain uses TRBV7-3 and TRBJ1-3; TRBD1 matches at 10 bases. J lost 4 bases, V lost 5 bases, and 8 bases had no gene match. This CDR3 comprises 16 residues. CDR1 SGHTA and CDR2 FQGTGA come from the germline V gene. CDR3 bases: TGTGCCAGCAGCCCCTCGGACAGGGGGAGGGGAAACACCATATATTTT. This gives the protein CASSPSDRGRGNTIYF.

The CDR3 sequence is CASSYPEGTNTEAFF. The DNA of the CDR3 is TGTGCCAGCAGTTACCCAGAGGGGACTAACACTGAAGCTTTCTTT. The genes are TRBV6-6 and TRBJ1-1; a possible D gene is TRBD1 (5 bases). CDR3 length: 15 residues. V lost 2 bases and J lost 2, with 12 bases in between. Germline V gives CDR1 MNHNY, CDR2 SVGAGI (reference sequence).

The V and J genes are TRBV28 and TRBJ1-5; D ambiguous. Germline loops: CDR1 MDHEN, CDR2 SYDVKM. The CDR3 totals 12 residues. Trimming stripped 3 bases from V and 7 bases from J, with 7 bases between. In DNA, the CDR3 is TGTGCCAGCAGTTTCAAGAGGCAGCCCCAGCATTTT. This gives the protein CASSFKRQPQHF.